This T cell receptor (beta chain) was captured by sequencing in a study of TIL therapy for anti-PD-1-resistant metastatic lung cancer. Across the whole study: Tumors had a median PD-L1 proportion score of approximately 6.4%.

This clone has a handful of counts. Noted time point: pre-treatment sample, taken before nivolumab and TIL therapy. Enrollment ran from October 2017 to early 2020. The ends were cut back, 3 bases at V and 3 bases at J, with 0 bases in the middle. The germline gives CDR1 SEHNR, CDR2 FQNEAQ (reference sequence). There are 12 residues in the CDR3. Sequencing used immunoSEQ v3. Using immunoSEQ multiplex PCR, the repertoire was profiled, and TCRdb retains in-frame clones only, with some absent. The repertoire has roughly 60,000 clones, around 70% of them found once; the top ten carry roughly 2%. V gene TRBV7-9 combines with J gene TRBJ2-6; D call uncertain. The origin of this receptor is a person aged 25-85 years with non-small cell lung cancer. The input for sequencing was blood, taken at baseline. In DNA form, the CDR3 reads TGTGCCAGCAGCTTTGGGGCCAACGTCCTGACTTTC. Encoded protein: CASSFGANVLTF.